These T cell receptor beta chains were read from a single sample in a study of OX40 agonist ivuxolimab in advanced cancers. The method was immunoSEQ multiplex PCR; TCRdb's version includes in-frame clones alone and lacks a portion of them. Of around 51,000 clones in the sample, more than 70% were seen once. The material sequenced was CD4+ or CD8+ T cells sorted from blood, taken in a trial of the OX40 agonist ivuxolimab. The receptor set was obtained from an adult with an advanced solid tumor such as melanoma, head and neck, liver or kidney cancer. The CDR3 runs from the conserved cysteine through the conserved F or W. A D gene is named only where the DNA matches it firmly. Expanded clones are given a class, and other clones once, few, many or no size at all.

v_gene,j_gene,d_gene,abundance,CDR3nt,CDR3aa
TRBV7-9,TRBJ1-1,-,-,TGTGCCAGCAGCAAAAATATGGGAACTGAAGCTTTCTTT,CASSKNMGTEAFF
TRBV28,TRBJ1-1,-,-,TGTGCCAGCAGGGGCCCAGGGGCGCGAGGCACTGAAGCTTTCTTT,CASRGPGARGTEAFF
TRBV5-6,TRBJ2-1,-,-,TGTGCCAGCAGCTTCCCCTACGGCGGTGAGCAGTTCTTC,CASSFPYGGEQFF
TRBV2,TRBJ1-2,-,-,TGTGCCAGCAGCACATTAGGGAACTATGGCTACACCTTC,CASSTLGNYGYTF
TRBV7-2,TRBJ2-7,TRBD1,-,TGTGCCAGCAGCTTAACAGGGGCTGGCTACGAGCAGTACTTC,CASSLTGAGYEQYF
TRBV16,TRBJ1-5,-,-,TGTGCCAGCAGCGCCCTGGGGGGGGATTTGGGCAATCAGCCCCAGCATTTT,CASSALGGDLGNQPQHF
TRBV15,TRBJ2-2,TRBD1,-,TGTGCCACCAGCAGAGATCTGCAGGGGGCGGGTGGGGAGCTGTTTTTT,CATSRDLQGAGGELFF
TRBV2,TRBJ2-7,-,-,TGTGCCAGCAGGGCCCCGGGAACTCTCTACGAGCAGTACTTC,CASRAPGTLYEQYF
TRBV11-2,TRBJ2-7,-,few,TGTGCCAGCAGCTTAGAAGTGCCAGGCCCACTCGCCTACGAGCAGTACTTC,CASSLEVPGPLAYEQYF
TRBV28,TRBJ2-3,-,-,TGTGCCAGCAGCCTGTCAGGGATTATTGTAGATACGCAGTATTTT,CASSLSGIIVDTQYF
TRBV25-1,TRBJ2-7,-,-,TGTGCCAGCAGTAGGTGGGGAGCGGGGCAGTACTTC,CASSRWGAGQYF
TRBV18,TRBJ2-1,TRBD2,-,TGTGCCAGCTCATCAAGCGGGAGCTCCTACAATGAGCAGTTCTTC,CASSSSGSSYNEQFF
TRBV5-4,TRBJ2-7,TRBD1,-,TGTGCCAGCAGCAGAGGGGACAGGGGCAACGACGAGCAGTACTTC,CASSRGDRGNDEQYF
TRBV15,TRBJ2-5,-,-,TGTGCCACCAGCAGGGGAGAGGGGAGCGGTCGGCAAGAGACCCAGTACTTC,CATSRGEGSGRQETQYF
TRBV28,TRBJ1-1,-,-,TGTGCCAGCAGGACGAACACTGAAGCTTTCTTT,CASRTNTEAFF
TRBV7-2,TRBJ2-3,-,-,TGTGCCAGCAGCTTAGTTGGAGATACGCAGTATTTT,CASSLVGDTQYF
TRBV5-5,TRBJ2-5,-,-,TGTGCCAGCAGTTCTTCACCGAACCAAGAGACCCAGTACTTC,CASSSSPNQETQYF
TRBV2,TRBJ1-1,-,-,TGTGCCAGCAGAAAGACTTCAGCAACCTTGGGCACTGAAGCTTTCTTT,CASRKTSATLGTEAFF
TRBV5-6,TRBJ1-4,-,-,TGTGCCAGCAGCTTGGCCCGGTGGGGGGGTAATGAAAAACTGTTTTTT,CASSLARWGGNEKLFF
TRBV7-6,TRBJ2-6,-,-,TGTGCCAGCAGCTTAGGACAGCTGAGCTCTGGGGCCAACGTCCTGACTTTC,CASSLGQLSSGANVLTF
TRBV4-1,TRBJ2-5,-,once,TGCGCCAGCAGCCAAGACCCCAAGGATCGAGAGACCCAGTACTTC,CASSQDPKDRETQYF
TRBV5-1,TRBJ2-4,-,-,TGCGCCAGCAGCTTGGAGGCGGTTGGAGGGGCCAAAAACATTCAGTACTTC,CASSLEAVGGAKNIQYF
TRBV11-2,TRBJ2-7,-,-,TGTGCCAGCAGCTTAATTAGGGGGGGCGGTCTGCCCCCCTACGAGCAGTACTTC,CASSLIRGGGLPPYEQYF
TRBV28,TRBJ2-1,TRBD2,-,TGTGCCAGCAGGGGACTAGCGGGAGTGAATGAGCAGTTCTTC,CASRGLAGVNEQFF
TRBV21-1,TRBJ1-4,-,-,TGTGCCAGCTTGGGACAGGGGGGGGAAAAACTGTTTTTT,CASLGQGGEKLFF
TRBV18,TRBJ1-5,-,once,TGTGCCAGCTCACCGGGACCGATCAATCAGCCCCAGCATTTT,CASSPGPINQPQHF
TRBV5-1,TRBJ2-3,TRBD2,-,TGCGCCAGCAGCCCAGCGGGGGGATCTTACACAGATACGCAGTATTTT,CASSPAGGSYTDTQYF
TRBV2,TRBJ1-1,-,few,TGTGCCAGCAGTGCCCGGGGGAGGAGGACTGAAGCTTTCTTT,CASSARGRRTEAFF
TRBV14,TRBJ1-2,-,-,TGTGCCAGCAGCCAATTGGGCCCTAACTATGGCTACACCTTC,CASSQLGPNYGYTF
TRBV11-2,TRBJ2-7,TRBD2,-,TGTGCCAGCAGCTCCCCGGCTAGCGGCTCCTACGAGCAGTACTTC,CASSSPASGSYEQYF
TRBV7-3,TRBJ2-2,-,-,TGTGCCAGCAGCTCTAAGGACAGAACTACCGGGGAGCTGTTTTTT,CASSSKDRTTGELFF
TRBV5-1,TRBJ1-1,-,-,TGCGCCAGCAGCTTAACAGGGAACACTGAAGCTTTCTTT,CASSLTGNTEAFF
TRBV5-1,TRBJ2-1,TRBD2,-,TGCGCCAGCAGCCGACTGACTAGCGGGAGTGATGAGCAGTTCTTC,CASSRLTSGSDEQFF
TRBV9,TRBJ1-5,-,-,TGTGCCAGCAGCTCCCAGGGGAAAGGTCAGCCCCAGCATTTT,CASSSQGKGQPQHF
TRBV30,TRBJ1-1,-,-,TGTGCCTGGAGTCCCCTGAACACTGAAGCTTTCTTT,CAWSPLNTEAFF
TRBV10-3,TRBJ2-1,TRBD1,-,TGTGTCAGCAGGGGGATTACCTACAATGAGCAGTTCTTC,CVSRGITYNEQFF
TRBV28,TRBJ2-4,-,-,TGTGCCAGCGGGACACCCGGTGGGACCAAAAACATTCAGTACTTC,CASGTPGGTKNIQYF
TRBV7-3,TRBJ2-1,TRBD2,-,TGTGCCAGCAGCCGTGGGACTAGCGGGTCCTACTCCTACAATGAGCAGTTCTTC,CASSRGTSGSYSYNEQFF
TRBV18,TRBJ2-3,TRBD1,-,TGTGCCAGCTCACCACAACAGGGGGCCCAGCGGGAAGACACAGATACGCAGTATTTT,CASSPQQGAQREDTDTQYF
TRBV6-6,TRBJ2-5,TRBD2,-,TGTGCCAGCAGCCAGACTAGCGCCCAAGAGACCCAGTACTTC,CASSQTSAQETQYF
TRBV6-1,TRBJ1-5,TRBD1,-,TGTGCCAGCAGTGCCGGTGGACAGGGATGGTTGAGGCCCCAGCATTTT,CASSAGGQGWLRPQHF
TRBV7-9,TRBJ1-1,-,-,TGTGCCAGCAGCTTAGAGGACAGATATAATGAAGCTTTCTTT,CASSLEDRYNEAFF
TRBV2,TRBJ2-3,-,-,TGTGCCAGCAGTGACTTAGGTTTCACGGATACGCAGTATTTT,CASSDLGFTDTQYF
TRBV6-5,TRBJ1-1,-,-,TGTGCCAGCAGCTTAGCCTTGGAGATGGTGGCTGAAGCTTTCTTT,CASSLALEMVAEAFF
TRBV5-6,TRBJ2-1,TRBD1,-,TGTGCCAGCAGCTTCGACAGGGGGTACTGGGAGCAGTTCTTC,CASSFDRGYWEQFF
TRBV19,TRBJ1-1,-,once,TGTGCCAGTAGGGGAACTGAAGCTTTCTTT,CASRGTEAFF
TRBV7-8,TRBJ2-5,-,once,TGTGCCAGCAGCTTAGGCCAGGGCCGCCAAGAGACCCAGTACTTC,CASSLGQGRQETQYF
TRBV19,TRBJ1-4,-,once,TGTGCCAGTAGTACCCGTAGGACGGCAACTAATGAAAAACTGTTTTTT,CASSTRRTATNEKLFF
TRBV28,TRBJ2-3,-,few,TGTGCCAGCAGTTTAGGGCAGTCCCCTAGCACAGATACGCAGTATTTT,CASSLGQSPSTDTQYF
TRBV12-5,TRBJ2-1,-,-,TGTGCTAGTGGTACCGGGACCTCCTACAATGAGCAGTTCTTC,CASGTGTSYNEQFF
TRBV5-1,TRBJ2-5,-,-,TGCGCCAGCAGCTGGGCCGATAACGCGGGGGAGACCCAGTACTTC,CASSWADNAGETQYF
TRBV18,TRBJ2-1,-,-,TGTGCCAGCCAAGACCTCAGGCGGATGAATGAGCAGTTCTTC,CASQDLRRMNEQFF